This TCR beta chain derives from a study of T-cell memory formation after mild COVID-19. Study-wide background: TCR clusters were mostly donor specific. Study results and limitations: CD4+ clones that contracted lay mainly in CM and EM; CD8+ ones lay in EMRA.

The V gene's germline CDR1 is SGHVS and CDR2 FNYEAQ. This CDR3 has 15 residues. The V end was cut by 0 bases, the J end by 3 bases, with 12 bases between. TCRdb independently ran MiXCR on the 5' RACE reads; one entry per CDR3 protein. The table has about 400,000 distinct CDR3 sequences, about 16% seen once. This clonotype occurred a few times. Its specificity is not known. This sequence originates from a man aged 18 to 30 who had mild COVID-19 (a few samples of this study predate the infection). Cell type and time point are not known. Sequenced material: PBMCs or a T cell subset sorted from them (not recorded which). This rearrangement joins TRBV7-6 to TRBJ2-7; tentatively, D is TRBD1 (6 bases). In DNA, the CDR3 is TGTGCCAGCAGCTTAGCCCCGGGACAAGACTACGAGCAGTACTTC. Protein product: CASSLAPGQDYEQYF.